A single sample is the source of the 29 T cell receptor beta chains below, sequenced in a study of metastatic and nonmetastatic thyroid tumors. TCRdb re-called clones from the PCR reads using MiXCR. The table records about 18,000 clones, approximately 28% of them present only once. All patients reached thyroid surgery having received no treatment beforehand. The sample consisted of tumor tissue. These receptors were collected from a male donor with papillary thyroid cancer or a benign thyroid nodule (not recorded which). Some clones in this sample may be carry-over from other donors' samples.

This clone was seen a handful of times. The rearrangement links TRBV6-2 or TRBV6-3 to TRBJ2-2; D may be TRBD1 (5 bases). Per the germline V gene, CDR1 is MNHEY and CDR2 is SVGEGT. This CDR3 has 15 residues. Trimming removed 2 bases from V and 4 bases from J, with 11 bases in between. The CDR3 DNA sequence: TGTGCCAGCAGTTACCTAGGGGTTACCACCGGGGAGCTGTTTTTT. This sequence encodes CASSYLGVTTGELFF.

This clone has at least ten counts. The chain couples TRBV5-5 to TRBJ2-7; D gene unclear. Trimming took off 0 bases at V and 4 bases at J, with 17 bases between the two ends. This CDR3 comprises 16 residues. Germline lookup yields CDR1 SGHKS and CDR2 YYEKEE (reference sequence). The chain's CDR3 is CASSLASLGLRYEQYF. The CDR3 coding sequence is TGTGCCAGCAGCTTGGCCTCGTTGGGTCTGCGGTACGAGCAGTACTTC. Full variable domain (outside the CDR3, taken from reference TRBV5-5 and TRBJ2-7): DAGVTQSPTHLIKTRGQQVTLRCSPISGHKSVSWYQQVLGQGPQFIFQYYEKEERGRGNFPDRFSARQFPNYSSELNVNALLLGDSALYLCASSLASLGLRYEQYFGPGTRLTVT.

Within the sample, this clone is medium-sized (0.01 to 0.1%). V and J are TRBV6-5 and TRBJ2-2; possible D gene TRBD2, 5 bases. This CDR3 comprises 17 residues. Trimming removed 2 bases from V and 3 bases from J, with 16 bases in between. Germline CDR1 and CDR2: MNHEY and SVGAGI. The CDR3 coding sequence is TGTGCCAGCAGTTACCAATTTACTAGTTGGGACACCGGGGAGCTGTTTTTT. Translating gives CASSYQFTSWDTGELFF.

This clone occurred a few times. J is TRBJ2-3 and V is TRBV7-2, with 7 bases lining up with TRBD2. After removal of 3 bases from V and 0 bases from J, the junction contained 3 bases not matched to a gene. The CDR3 contains 15 residues. The V gene's germline CDR1 is SGHTA and CDR2 FQGNSA. Here the CDR3 DNA reads TGTGCCAGCAGCTTTGCTAGCGGAAGCACAGATACGCAGTATTTT. Translating gives CASSFASGSTDTQYF.

The gene calls are TRBV20-1 and TRBJ1-2; no firm D call. Germline-derived CDR1 and CDR2 are DFQATT and SNEGSKA (reference sequence). This CDR3 has 14 residues. V lost 0 bases and J 1 base, leaving 9 bases between the germline ends. The CDR3 bases are TGCAGTGCTAGAGATATTGGCGGTAACTATGGCTACACCTTC. Encoded protein: CSARDIGGNYGYTF.

Relative to its sample, this clone is medium-sized. This sequence joins TRBV7-8 and TRBJ1-3; 7 bases map to TRBD1. V shed 5 bases and J 0 bases; nucleotides not matched to a gene: 7. Germline values: CDR1 SGHVS, CDR2 FQNEAQ. The CDR3 has 16 amino acids. The CDR3 loop reads CASSAQGVLSGNTIYF. CDR3 DNA: TGTGCCAGCAGCGCGCAGGGGGTACTCTCTGGAAACACCATATATTTT.

This clone is judged medium-sized (0.01 to 0.1%). The V and J genes are TRBV30 and TRBJ1-3, with 7 positions matching TRBD1. CDR1 GTSNPN and CDR2 SVGIG come from the germline V gene (reference sequence). This CDR3 comprises 14 residues. The trim removed 3 bases at V and 4 bases at J, leaving 6 bases unmatched. The CDR3 DNA is TGTGCCTGGAGGGACAGGATGGGAGGAAACACCATATATTTT. This translates into CAWRDRMGGNTIYF.

This clone was counted only a few times. The V gene is TRBV19, the J gene TRBJ2-1; D might be TRBD1 (6 bases). The V end was cut by 6 bases, the J end by 7 bases, with 13 bases between. This CDR3 comprises 13 residues. Germline CDR1 LNHDA, CDR2 SQIVND (reference sequence). The CDR3 bases are TGTGCCAGTAGATTATTACAGGGTAATGAGCAGTTCTTC. Protein: CASRLLQGNEQFF.

This clone occurred a few times. This rearrangement joins TRBV6-1 to TRBJ2-1; possibly TRBD2 for D (5 bases). Trimming cost V 6 bases and J 2 bases, with 14 bases left between them. Germline values: CDR1 MNHNS, CDR2 SASEGT. This CDR3 comprises 15 residues. The CDR3 nucleotides read TGTGCCAGCAGGCCAGCTAGCTCGGCCTACAATGAGCAGTTCTTC. It specifies CASRPASSAYNEQFF.

V gene TRBV4-1 combines with J gene TRBJ2-1, with 15 nucleotides matching TRBD2. There are 16 residues in the CDR3. The ends lost 8 bases at V and 7 bases at J; junction bases unmatched: 9. Germline CDR1 reads MGHRA; CDR2 reads YSYEKL. The CDR3 nucleotides read TGCGCCAGCCTTGGACTAGCGGGGGGGCCTGTAAATGAGCAGTTCTTC. Protein: CASLGLAGGPVNEQFF.

V is TRBV6-1 and J is TRBJ2-2; no firm D call. Per the germline V gene, CDR1 is MNHNS and CDR2 is SASEGT. This CDR3 is built from 12 residues. V was cut by 8 bases and J by 3 bases, with 7 bases left in between. CDR3 amino acids: CASRAYTGELFF. The CDR3 DNA reads as TGTGCCAGCCGGGCGTACACCGGGGAGCTGTTTTTT.

About this clone: A much larger clone lies one base from this, so it may be a read error. The chain is built from TRBV9 and TRBJ2-1; D gene uncertain. The CDR3 is 16 amino acids. V lost 0 bases to trimming and J lost 0 bases, with 10 bases between them. Germline V gene lookup returns CDR1 SGDLS and CDR2 YYNGEE. CDR3 in DNA: TGTGCCAGCAGCGTAGTGTTTGATTACTCCTACAATGAGCAGTTCTTC. Translating gives CASSVVFDYSYNEQFF.

This clone occurred many times. This chain uses TRBV7-8 with TRBJ2-5; TRBD2 agrees at 8 bases. After removal of 5 bases from V and 5 bases from J, the junction contained 16 bases not matched to a gene. Germline V gene lookup returns CDR1 SGHVS and CDR2 FQNEAQ. The CDR3 consists of 17 residues. The CDR3 region has the DNA TGTGCCAGCAGCCCTGGCGGGTTCAGCGGGAGAGGGGAGACCCAGTACTTC. Its protein product is CASSPGGFSGRGETQYF.

This clone turned up a few times. The chain is built from TRBV12-3 or TRBV12-4 and TRBJ2-3; 10 bases fit TRBD2. This CDR3 contains 15 residues. Losses at the gene ends were 6 bases for V and 4 bases for J; bases not matched to a gene: 7. CDR3 amino acids: CASRPLAGVSDTQYF. In nucleotides, the CDR3 is TGTGCCAGCAGGCCTCTAGCGGGAGTTTCAGATACGCAGTATTTT.

Only a few counts were recorded for this clone. V gene TRBV11-2 combines with J gene TRBJ1-1; unclear D gene. The germline V gene encodes CDR1 SGHAT and CDR2 FQNNGV. This CDR3 contains 13 residues. V dropped 6 bases and J dropped 0 bases, with 8 bases sitting between them. CDR3 region: CASRRQMNTEAFF. CDR3 coding DNA: TGTGCCAGCAGACGCCAGATGAACACTGAAGCTTTCTTT.

This clone appeared many times. The chain recombines TRBV5-6 with TRBJ1-1; weak D call: TRBD1 (5 bases). Looked up from germline, CDR1 is SGHDT and CDR2 is YYEEEE. The CDR3 runs to 14 residues. V lost 0 bases and J 3 bases, leaving 9 bases between the germline ends. CDR3 amino acids: CASSLVGTHTEAFF. The CDR3 DNA follows: TGTGCCAGCAGCTTGGTAGGGACTCACACTGAAGCTTTCTTT.

V gene TRBV19 combines with J gene TRBJ1-5; D is perhaps TRBD1 (6 bases). Trimming left V 6 bases short and J 4 bases short, with 16 bases between. This CDR3 region has 15 residues. In germline, CDR1 is LNHDA, CDR2 SQIVND (reference sequence). In DNA form, the CDR3 reads TGTGCCAGTAGCCGTGACAGGCCCCTTAATCAGCCCCAGCATTTT. Translating it yields CASSRDRPLNQPQHF.

The sample holds a few counts of this clone. This chain's CDR3 is CASTPWGGGSGNQPQHF. CDR3 bases: TGTGCCAGCACCCCATGGGGGGGGGGCTCGGGCAATCAGCCCCAGCATTTT. The chain carries TRBV6-1 and TRBJ1-5; D might be TRBD1 (6 bases). Trimming removed 7 bases at V and 2 bases at J, with 21 bases between. The germline V gene encodes CDR1 MNHNS and CDR2 SASEGT. The CDR3 length is 17 residues.

The V call is TRBV19, the J call TRBJ1-5; 8 bases line up with TRBD1. CDR1 is LNHDA, CDR2 SQIVND, per germline (reference sequence). Trimming cost V 4 bases and J 2 bases; bases outside gene matches: 1. CDR3 size: 14 residues. CDR3 DNA sequence: TGTGCCAGTAGTACGACAGGGGGCAATCAGCCCCAGCATTTT. This translates into CASSTTGGNQPQHF.

This clone was recorded a few times. The CDR3 nucleotides read TGTGCCAGCAGTTACTCCGGGACAGGGGGAGAGACCCAGTACTTC. Protein sequence: CASSYSGTGGETQYF. The chain employs TRBV6-2 or TRBV6-3 and TRBJ2-5; 11 positions agree with TRBD1. Trimming took 0 bases from V and 4 from J; bases not matched to a gene: 1. Germline lookup yields CDR1 MNHEY and CDR2 SVGEGT. The CDR3 spans 15 residues.

This clone occurred a few times. The rearrangement uses TRBV6-5 and TRBJ2-1; 9 positions match TRBD2. The V gene end was trimmed by 4 bases and the J gene end by 7 bases; junction bases not matched to a gene: 14. CDR3 length: 17 residues. Germline V gene sequence: CDR1 MNHEY, CDR2 SVGAGI. CDR3 residues: CASSSLSGTSNTNEQFF. The CDR3 nucleotides read TGTGCCAGCAGTTCTTTGTCCGGGACTAGCAACACGAATGAGCAGTTCTTC.

There are many counts of this clone. The chain joins TRBV7-6 to TRBJ2-1, with D perhaps TRBD1 (5 bases). Trimming removed 1 base from V and 0 bases from J, with 13 bases in between. The CDR3 has 17 residues. The germline V gene has CDR1 SGHVS and CDR2 FNYEAQ. The CDR3 here is CASSLVGRAGSYNEQFF. The CDR3 DNA reads as TGTGCCAGCAGCTTAGTGGGCAGGGCTGGCTCCTACAATGAGCAGTTCTTC. The full variable domain, rest sourced from reference TRBV7-6 and TRBJ2-1, is GAGVSQSPRYKVTKRGQDVALRCDPISGHVSLYWYRQALGQGPEFLTYFNYEAQQDKSGLPNDRFSAERPEGSISTLTIQRTEQRDSAMYRCASSLVGRAGSYNEQFFGPGTRLTVL.

This clone was counted only a few times. V gene TRBV19 combines with J gene TRBJ2-6; D may match TRBD1 or TRBD2 (5 bases each). CDR1 and CDR2 (germline): LNHDA, SQIVND (reference sequence). This CDR3 has 15 residues. The V gene lost 10 bases and the J gene lost 0 bases, with 13 bases spanning the gap. CDR3 residues: CATNEGSSGANVLTF. CDR3 in DNA: TGTGCCACGAACGAGGGGTCCTCTGGGGCCAACGTCCTGACTTTC.

CDR3 region: CASSYFTVGDEQYF. In nucleotides, the CDR3 is TGTGCCAGCAGTTACTTCACAGTGGGCGACGAGCAGTACTTC. This rearrangement joins TRBV6-5 to TRBJ2-7; the D is unclear. This CDR3 region has 14 residues. The germline CDR1 and CDR2 sequences are MNHEY and SVGAGI. V lost 1 base, J lost 5 bases, and 12 bases lay in between.

This chain connects TRBV10-3 to TRBJ1-1, with 9 bases lining up with TRBD1. Trimming cost V 0 bases and J 1 base; bases outside gene matches: 18. Germline V lookup: CDR1 ENHRY, CDR2 SYGVKD. The CDR3 totals 21 residues. The DNA of the CDR3 is TGTGCCATCAGTGAGTCTGCTTCGGACAGGGGCCTCCGCGGGGCGAACACTGAAGCTTTCTTT. It specifies CAISESASDRGLRGANTEAFF.

With regard to this clone: The junction departs from the called germline gene at one end, perhaps through a read error. The rearrangement uses TRBV6-1 and TRBJ2-7, with D unresolved. Germline CDR1 MNHNS, CDR2 SASEGT. The CDR3 has 13 residues. For the CDR3, the DNA is TGTGCCAGCAGTGACAGTGGGCCTACGTTGCAGTATTTC. Amino acids: CASSDSGPTLQYF.

By share of the sample, this clone is medium-sized (0.01 to 0.1%). This sequence joins TRBV11-2 and TRBJ2-3, with D perhaps matching TRBD2 (6 bases). CDR3 length: 14 amino acids. CDR1 and CDR2 (germline): SGHAT, FQNNGV. The V and J ends lost 5 bases and 5 bases respectively, with 14 bases between them. The CDR3 DNA reads TGTGCCAGCAGCCGCCGGGACTCCCTAGATACGCAGTATTTT. Encoded protein: CASSRRDSLDTQYF.

Comments on this clone: The CDR3 does not end in the conserved phenylalanine or tryptophan, so this is likely a read error. This sequence joins TRBV12-3 or TRBV12-4 and TRBJ1-1, with D possibly being TRBD1 (5 bases). This CDR3 region has 16 residues. The V end was cut by 6 bases, the J end by 5 bases, with 22 bases between. DNA for the CDR3: TGTGCCAGCAGCCCCGGCGGCAGGGATGGTAGGACTGAAGCTTTCTAT. Residues: CASSPGGRDGRTEAFY.

The chain combines TRBV6-1 with TRBJ2-2; no clear D. V was clipped by 8 bases and J by 5 bases, with 3 bases between them. The CDR3 has 10 residues. Germline-derived CDR1 and CDR2 are MNHNS and SASEGT. CDR3 protein: CASWTGELFF. Written as DNA, the CDR3 is TGTGCCAGCTGGACCGGGGAGCTGTTTTTT.